This entry lists 3 T cell receptor beta chains sequenced from one sample in a study of CD8+CD57+ T cells in acquired aplastic anemia. The template used for profiling TCR beta VDJ and CDR3 was genomic DNA. TCRdb analysed the reads with MiXCR anew, one entry per CDR3 protein. The data show 200,000 to 250,000 distinct CDR3 sequences, around 63% seen once. Sequenced sample: sorted CD4+, CD8+, or CD8+CD57+ T cells (not recorded which) from PBMCs. Receptors originate from a human donor in good health.

The rearrangement joins TRBV5-1 to TRBJ1-3, with D maybe TRBD1 (6 bases). The germline CDR1 and CDR2 sequences are SGHRS and YFSETQ. This CDR3 spans 15 amino acids. Trimming shortened V by 4 bases and J by 0 bases, and 11 bases separated the two germline ends. CDR3 sequence (DNA): TGCGCCAGCAGCAGATCAGGGGACTCTGGAAACACCATATATTTT. Translated, it gives CASSRSGDSGNTIYF.

This clonotype has a count of ten or more. This chain joins TRBV6-1 and TRBJ2-7; tentatively, D is TRBD2 (6 bases). The CDR3 runs to 14 residues. Per germline, CDR1 MNHNS and CDR2 SASEGT. Trimming stripped 2 bases from V and 1 base from J, with 9 bases between. This chain's CDR3 is CASSEIGGSYEQYF. The CDR3 coding sequence is TGTGCCAGCAGTGAAATTGGAGGGTCCTACGAGCAGTACTTC.

In this sample, this clonotype turned up once. The V call is TRBV6-6, the J call TRBJ1-2; no reliable D call. Germline V CDR1 and CDR2: MNHNY, SVGAGI (reference sequence). The CDR3 is 11 residues long. V dropped 11 bases and J dropped 7 bases, with 14 bases sitting between them. In DNA form, the CDR3 reads TGTGCCGGTCACGAGGCGGGTGGCTACACCTTC. Translating it yields CAGHEAGGYTF.